Included here is one T cell receptor (beta chain) sequence, with context. The antigen remains undetermined. These data are taken from a study of shared clonotypes between healthy human individuals. Points from the study as a whole: Rarefaction gave evidence that sorted-subset sequencing remained incomplete despite large depth. It was anticipated that sequencing depth would influence how many clonotypes donors shared.

The CDR3 sequence is 11 residues long. Germline V CDR1 and CDR2: MGHDK, SYGVNS. The repertoire was sequenced with immunoSEQ multiplex PCR; TCRdb's copy has only in-frame clones and lacks some. The data hold about 2.1 million clones, with 80% to 95% observed a single time. Naive CD8 populations comprised CD45RO-negative cells positively selected for CCR7, excluding terminally differentiated effector memory CD45RA+ cells. There were no recent acute infections or vaccinations among the donors, who were healthy HIV-negative adults. Sequencing was done on a sample of naive CD8+ T cells from PBMCs. The clonotype originates from a man between 18 and 29 years old in good health. Some clones in this sample may be carry-over from other donors' samples. This chain links TRBV25-1 with TRBJ2-5; D uncertain. Gene TRBJ2-7 matches the end of the DNA better, so the J call may be wrong. The DNA for the CDR3 is TGTGCCAGCAGGATCAGCTACGAGCAGTACTTC. This sequence encodes CASRISYEQYF.